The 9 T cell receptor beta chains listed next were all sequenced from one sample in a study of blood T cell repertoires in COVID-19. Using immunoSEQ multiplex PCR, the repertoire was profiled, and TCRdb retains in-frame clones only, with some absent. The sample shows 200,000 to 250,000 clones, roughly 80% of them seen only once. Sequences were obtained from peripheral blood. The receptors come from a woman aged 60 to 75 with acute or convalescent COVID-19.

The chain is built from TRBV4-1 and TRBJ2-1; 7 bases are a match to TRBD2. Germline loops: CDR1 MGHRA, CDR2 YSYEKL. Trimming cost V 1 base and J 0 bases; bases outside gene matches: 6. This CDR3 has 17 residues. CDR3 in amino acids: CASSQAQRGHSYNEQFF. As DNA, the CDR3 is TGCGCCAGCAGCCAAGCCCAGCGGGGCCACTCCTACAATGAGCAGTTCTTC.

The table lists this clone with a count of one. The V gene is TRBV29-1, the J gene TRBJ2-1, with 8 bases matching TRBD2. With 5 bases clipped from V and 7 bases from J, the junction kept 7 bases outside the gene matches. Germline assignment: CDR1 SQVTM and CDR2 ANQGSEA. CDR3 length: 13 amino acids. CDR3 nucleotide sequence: TGCAGCGTTCTCGGGGGGGCCATGAATGAGCAGTTCTTC. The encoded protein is CSVLGGAMNEQFF.

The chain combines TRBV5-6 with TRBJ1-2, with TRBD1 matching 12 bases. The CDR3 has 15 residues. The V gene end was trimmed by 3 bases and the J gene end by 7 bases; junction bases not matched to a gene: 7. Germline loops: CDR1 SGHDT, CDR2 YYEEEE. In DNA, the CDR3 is TGTGCCAGCAGCTCTCCGGGACAGGGGGCTAGTGGCTACACCTTC. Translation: CASSSPGQGASGYTF.

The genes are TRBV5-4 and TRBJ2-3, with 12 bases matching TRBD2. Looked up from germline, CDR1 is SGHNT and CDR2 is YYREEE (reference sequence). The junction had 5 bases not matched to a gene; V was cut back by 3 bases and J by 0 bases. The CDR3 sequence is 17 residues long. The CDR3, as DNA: TGTGCCAGCAGCTCAAAGACTAGCGGGGGTAGCACAGATACGCAGTATTTT. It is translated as CASSSKTSGGSTDTQYF.

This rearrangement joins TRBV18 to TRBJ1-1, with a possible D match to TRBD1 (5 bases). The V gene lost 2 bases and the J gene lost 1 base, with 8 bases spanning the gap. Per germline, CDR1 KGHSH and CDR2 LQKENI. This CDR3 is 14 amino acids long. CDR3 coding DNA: TGTGCCAGCTCACCATCTCAGGGGAACACTGAAGCTTTCTTT. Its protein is CASSPSQGNTEAFF.

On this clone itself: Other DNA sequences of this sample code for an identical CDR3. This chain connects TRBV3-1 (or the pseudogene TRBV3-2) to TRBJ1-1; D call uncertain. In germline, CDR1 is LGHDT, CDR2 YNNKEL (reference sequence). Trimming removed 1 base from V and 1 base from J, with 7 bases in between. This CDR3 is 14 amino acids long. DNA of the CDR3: TGTGCCAGCAGCCAAGTTTCAGGGAACACTGAAGCTTTCTTT. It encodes CASSQVSGNTEAFF.

DNA for the CDR3: TGTGCCAGCAGCGAGACAGGGGACACGGGGAAACTGTTTTTT. Protein product: CASSETGDTGKLFF. V usage is TRBV6-5 and J usage is TRBJ1-4, with 8 positions matching TRBD1. With 6 bases clipped from V and 11 bases from J, the junction kept 11 bases outside the gene matches. The V gene's germline CDR1 is MNHEY and CDR2 SVGAGI. The CDR3 sequence is 14 residues long.

This chain's CDR3 is CASSLVQGGGYTF. DNA for the CDR3: TGCGCCAGCAGCTTGGTCCAGGGAGGAGGCTACACCTTC. V is TRBV5-1 and J is TRBJ1-2, with a tentative D call TRBD1 (5 bases). The CDR3 runs to 13 residues. Trimming removed 0 bases from V and 8 bases from J, with 11 bases in between. Germline CDR1 and CDR2: SGHRS and YFSETQ. Supplemented by reference TRBV5-1 and TRBJ1-2, the full variable domain reads KAGVTQTPRYLIKTRGQQVTLSCSPISGHRSVSWYQQTPGQGLQFLFEYFSETQRNKGNFPGRFSGRQFSNSRSEMNVSTLELGDSALYLCASSLVQGGGYTFGSGTRLTVV.

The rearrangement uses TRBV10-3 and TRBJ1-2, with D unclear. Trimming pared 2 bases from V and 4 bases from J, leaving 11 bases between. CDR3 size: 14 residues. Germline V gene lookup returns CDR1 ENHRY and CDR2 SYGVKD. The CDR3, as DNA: TGTGCCATCAGTGAGGAGGGTACAATCTATGGCTACACCTTC. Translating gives CAISEEGTIYGYTF.